Listed here are 25 T cell receptor beta chains from one sample, sequenced in a study of blood T cell repertoires in COVID-19. Here immunoSEQ multiplex PCR was the method, and the copy in TCRdb shows in-frame clones only, minus some. The sample holds roughly 100,000 clones, about 91% seen once. Sequencing input: peripheral blood. Receptors originate from a human donor in a cohort sampled during active COVID-19.

V is TRBV19 and J is TRBJ2-7, with D maybe TRBD1 (5 bases). Germline V lookup: CDR1 LNHDA, CDR2 SQIVND (reference sequence). Trimming cost V 3 bases and J 3 bases, with 12 bases left between them. This CDR3 is 14 amino acids long. The CDR3 DNA is TGTGCCAGTAGTATCTCAGGGTGGAACTACGAGCAGTACTTC. This translates into CASSISGWNYEQYF.

This clone was detected a few times. The J gene is TRBJ1-1, the V gene TRBV7-3; the D is unclear. V lost 2 bases to trimming and J lost 1 base, with 5 bases between them. CDR3 length: 13 residues. CDR1 SGHTA and CDR2 FQGTGA come from the germline V gene. CDR3 bases: TGTGCCAGCAGCTTATCGGGGAACACTGAAGCTTTCTTT. This sequence encodes CASSLSGNTEAFF.

Concerning this clone itself: Other DNA sequences in this sample translate to the same CDR3. V gene TRBV5-4 combines with J gene TRBJ1-3; 8 bases are a match to TRBD1. J lost 2 bases, V lost 2 bases, and 0 bases had no gene match. Germline V gives CDR1 SGHNT, CDR2 YYREEE (reference sequence). This CDR3 region has 14 residues. The CDR3 sequence is CASSLQGAGNTIYF. The CDR3 DNA follows: TGTGCCAGCAGCTTACAGGGGGCTGGAAACACCATATATTTT.

The rearrangement uses TRBV6-2 or TRBV6-3 and TRBJ1-6; D remains unclear. The CDR3 is 13 residues long. Germline lookup yields CDR1 MNHEY and CDR2 SVGEGT. V lost 2 bases and J lost 7, with 6 bases in between. The CDR3 DNA is TGTGCCAGCAGTTACCGGGAGAATTCACCCCTCCACTTT. Amino acids: CASSYRENSPLHF.

The chain employs TRBV21-1 and TRBJ2-7; TRBD2 was called by the table and not checked on the DNA. TRBV21-1 is reported as a pseudogene. The CDR3 has 16 amino acids. CDR3 sequence (DNA): TGTGCCAGCAGCAATCTGCGGAGCGGGAGCCCCTACGAGCAGTACTTC. Its protein is CASSNLRSGSPYEQYF.

The chain employs TRBV11-2 and TRBJ1-5, with a possible D match to TRBD1 (6 bases). The CDR3 length is 18 residues. Germline CDR1 is SGHAT and CDR2 is FQNNGV. V dropped 3 bases and J dropped 5 bases, with 23 bases sitting between them. The CDR3 region is CASSFTLRDKRVYQPQHF. Written as DNA, the CDR3 is TGTGCCAGCAGCTTTACCCTCAGGGACAAAAGAGTCTATCAGCCCCAGCATTTT.

The chain links TRBV29-1 to TRBJ2-7, with TRBD1 matching 8 bases. This CDR3 has 13 amino acids. Trimming removed 2 bases from V and 3 bases from J; junction bases left unmatched: 3. Per the germline V gene, CDR1 is SQVTM and CDR2 is ANQGSEA. This CDR3 is CSVERDRSYEQYF. In DNA form, the CDR3 reads TGCAGCGTTGAAAGGGACAGGAGCTACGAGCAGTACTTC.

This clone is a singleton in its sample. This chain joins TRBV30 and TRBJ2-7, with D hard to call. V was pared by 3 bases and J by 6 bases, with 15 bases between. Germline CDR1 GTSNPN, CDR2 SVGIG (reference sequence). CDR3 size: 13 residues. The CDR3 here is CAWSALGRGEQYF. CDR3 sequence (DNA): TGTGCCTGGAGCGCTCTCGGTCGTGGCGAGCAGTACTTC.

This clone was observed once. The rearrangement joins TRBV6-4 to TRBJ2-3; D is unresolved. The length of the CDR3 is 14 residues. Trimming took 0 bases from V and 6 from J, leaving 10 bases between them. Germline CDR1 reads MRHNA; CDR2 reads SNTAGT. The CDR3 region is CASSDSLEADTQYF. The CDR3 DNA follows: TGTGCCAGCAGTGACTCTCTAGAGGCGGATACGCAGTATTTT.

J is TRBJ1-2 and V is TRBV28; D is unclear. This CDR3 region has 15 residues. Germline V gives CDR1 MDHEN, CDR2 SYDVKM. The germline V and J ends were trimmed by 6 bases and 2 bases, with 16 bases remaining between them. The CDR3 reads CASRNSGNANYGYTF. The CDR3 region has the DNA TGTGCCAGCAGAAACAGTGGAAACGCCAACTATGGCTACACCTTC.

The chain links TRBV30 to TRBJ1-2; a weak D match, TRBD1 (6 bases). Per germline, CDR1 GTSNPN and CDR2 SVGIG (reference sequence). The CDR3 loop spans 14 amino acids. Trimming took off 5 bases at V and 4 bases at J, with 17 bases between the two ends. This CDR3 is CAWGNQGYGYGYTF. In DNA, the CDR3 is TGTGCCTGGGGAAATCAGGGGTACGGCTATGGCTACACCTTC.

The chain recombines TRBV13 with TRBJ2-7; D not certain. Germline loops: CDR1 PRHDT, CDR2 FYEKMQ (reference sequence). The V gene lost 0 bases and the J gene lost 2 bases, with 8 bases spanning the gap. The CDR3 sequence is 14 residues long. The CDR3 coding sequence is TGTGCCAGCAGCTTAGGCCGGTTAGCCTACGAGCAGTACTTC. Its protein is CASSLGRLAYEQYF. Full variable domain (outside the CDR3, taken from reference TRBV13 and TRBJ2-7): AAGVIQSPRHLIKEKRETATLKCYPIPRHDTVYWYQQGPGQDPQFLISFYEKMQSDKGSIPDRFSAQQFSDYHSELNMSSLELGDSALYFCASSLGRLAYEQYFGPGTRLTVT.

This chain joins TRBV4-2 and TRBJ2-2; 7 bases match TRBD1. J lost 1 base, V lost 4 bases, and 3 bases had no gene match. CDR1 and CDR2 from the germline V gene are LGHNA and YNFKEQ. This CDR3 has 15 amino acids. The CDR3 DNA follows: TGTGCCAGCAGCCGGGACAGACTGAACACCGGGGAGCTGTTTTTT. The encoded protein is CASSRDRLNTGELFF.

The chain recombines TRBV7-2 with TRBJ2-3, with a possible D match to TRBD2 (7 bases). Trimming removed 5 bases from V and 6 bases from J, with 27 bases in between. The CDR3 consists of 18 residues. Germline values: CDR1 SGHTA, CDR2 FQGNSA. CDR3 coding DNA: TGTGCCAGCAGCCCCCAGGGACGGGGGGTGGGGGGCAGGGATACGCAGTATTTT. It translates to CASSPQGRGVGGRDTQYF.

The rearrangement links TRBV19 to TRBJ2-3; D perhaps matches TRBD2 (6 bases). Trimming took off 6 bases at V and 1 base at J, with 11 bases between the two ends. The CDR3 is made up of 14 amino acids. Germline V gene data show CDR1 as LNHDA and CDR2 as SQIVND (reference sequence). The DNA of the CDR3 is TGTGCCAGTAGCCTCGGAGGGGGCACAGATACGCAGTATTTT. This sequence encodes CASSLGGGTDTQYF.

This chain uses TRBV10-2 with TRBJ2-1, with D perhaps TRBD1 (6 bases). Germline V gene lookup returns CDR1 WSHSY and CDR2 SAAADI. CDR3 size: 13 residues. V gave up 3 bases and J gave up 4 bases, with 7 bases separating them. The CDR3 reads CASSEGQYNEQFF. The CDR3 nucleotides read TGCGCCAGCAGTGAAGGACAGTACAATGAGCAGTTCTTC.

V gene TRBV4-2 combines with J gene TRBJ2-7; TRBD1 is a possible D gene (6 bases). CDR1 and CDR2 (germline): LGHNA, YNFKEQ. This CDR3 contains 15 residues. V lost 4 bases, J lost 1 base, and 14 bases lay in between. Here the CDR3 reads CASSPHRALSYEQYF. The DNA for the CDR3 is TGTGCCAGCAGCCCTCACAGGGCCCTTTCCTACGAGCAGTACTTC.

This chain uses TRBV18 with TRBJ1-1; the match to TRBD1 covers 8 bases. Germline lookup yields CDR1 KGHSH and CDR2 LQKENI. This CDR3 spans 14 amino acids. The J segment lost 6 bases and the V segment lost 6 bases, leaving 9 bases of the junction unmatched. CDR3 protein: CASSPDRAFPEAFF. The CDR3 region has the DNA TGTGCCAGCTCGCCGGACAGGGCTTTCCCTGAAGCTTTCTTT. The variable domain in full, completed from reference TRBV18 and TRBJ1-1, reads NAGVMQNPRHLVRRRGQEARLRCSPMKGHSHVYWYRQLPEEGLKFMVYLQKENIIDESGMPKERFSAEFPKEGPSILRIQQVVRGDSAAYFCASSPDRAFPEAFFGQGTRLTVV.

The chain carries TRBV9 and TRBJ2-7, with 11 nucleotides matching TRBD2. The CDR3 covers 16 residues. V was clipped by 3 bases and J by 2 bases; unmatched bases: 7. Germline values: CDR1 SGDLS, CDR2 YYNGEE. CDR3 DNA: TGTGCCAGCAGCGCCGAGGGGACTAGCGGAACCTACGAGCAGTACTTC. It translates to CASSAEGTSGTYEQYF.

This clone was detected only once. The chain joins TRBV15 to TRBJ2-5; D is undetermined. The germline CDR1 and CDR2 sequences are LNHNV and YYDKDF (reference sequence). The CDR3 length is 14 residues. Trimming removed 3 bases from V and 3 bases from J, with 11 bases in between. The CDR3 here is CATSSPQAEETQYF. CDR3 coding DNA: TGTGCCACCAGCAGCCCCCAGGCAGAAGAGACCCAGTACTTC.

The chain uses TRBV12-3 or TRBV12-4 and TRBJ1-1, with D hard to call. The germline V and J ends were trimmed by 6 bases and 2 bases, with 10 bases remaining between them. The length of the CDR3 is 13 residues. The chain's CDR3 is CASRQTANTEAFF. The CDR3 coding sequence is TGTGCCAGCAGACAGACGGCCAACACTGAAGCTTTCTTT.

The V gene is TRBV5-1, the J gene TRBJ1-1; weak D call: TRBD1 (6 bases). Germline V lookup: CDR1 SGHRS, CDR2 YFSETQ. The V gene lost 5 bases and the J gene lost 0 bases, with 14 bases spanning the gap. The CDR3 is made up of 15 amino acids. CDR3 bases: TGCGCCAGCAGTAGTGGGGACAACCTGAACACTGAAGCTTTCTTT. Encoded protein: CASSSGDNLNTEAFF.

The rearrangement uses TRBV4-3 and TRBJ2-6; no clear D. Germline V gene lookup returns CDR1 LGHNA and CDR2 YSLEER. With 0 bases removed from V and 0 bases from J, the gap between germline ends came to 9 bases. The length of the CDR3 is 17 residues. In DNA, the CDR3 is TGCGCCAGCAGCCAAGACCTAGTTGCCTCTGGGGCCAACGTCCTGACTTTC. Protein sequence: CASSQDLVASGANVLTF.

The chain recombines TRBV2 with TRBJ2-5; D perhaps matches TRBD1 (6 bases). CDR3 length: 16 residues. Per germline, CDR1 SNHLY and CDR2 FYNNEI. V was shortened by 9 bases and J by 2 bases, with 22 bases between the two germline ends. The CDR3 spells CASTDPQGPGQETQYF. In DNA form, the CDR3 reads TGTGCCAGTACCGATCCACAGGGTCCGGGGCAAGAGACCCAGTACTTC.

The chain links TRBV23-1 to TRBJ1-3; no clear D gene. TRBV23-1 is reported as an ORF; its role is uncertain. This CDR3 is 14 amino acids long. Trimming took 3 bases from V and 4 from J, leaving 10 bases between them. The CDR3 DNA is TGCGCCAGCAGTCAGCCCGGGAAAGGAAACACCATATATTTT. This encodes CASSQPGKGNTIYF.